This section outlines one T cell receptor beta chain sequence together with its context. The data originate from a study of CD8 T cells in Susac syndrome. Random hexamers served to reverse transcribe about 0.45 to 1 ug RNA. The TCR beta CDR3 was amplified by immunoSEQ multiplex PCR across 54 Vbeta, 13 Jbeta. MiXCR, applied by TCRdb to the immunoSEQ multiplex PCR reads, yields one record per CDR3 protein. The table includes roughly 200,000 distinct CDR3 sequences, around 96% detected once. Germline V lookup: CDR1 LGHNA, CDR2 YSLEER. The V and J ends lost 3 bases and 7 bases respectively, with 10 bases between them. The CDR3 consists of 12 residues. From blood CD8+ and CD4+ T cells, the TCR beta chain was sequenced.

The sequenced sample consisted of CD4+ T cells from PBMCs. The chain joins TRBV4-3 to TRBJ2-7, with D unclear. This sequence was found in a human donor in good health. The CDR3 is CASSHLVIEQYF. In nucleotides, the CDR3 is TGCGCCAGCAGCCATCTAGTGATTGAGCAGTACTTC.